This note documents a single T cell receptor beta chain sequence. Its antigen remains unidentified. MiXCR, run by TCRdb on the 5' RACE reads, gives a single entry per CDR3 protein. This repertoire shows about 560,000 distinct CDR3 sequences, 18% found once; its top ten account for about 12%. V dropped 3 bases and J dropped 1 base, with 7 bases sitting between them. Germline V lookup: CDR1 SGHDT, CDR2 YYEEEE. CDR3 length: 13 residues. The data were taken from a study of T-cell memory formation after mild COVID-19. Study findings and constraints: There was a balanced CD4/CD8 profile in clones contracting day 15 to 85, and later expanders leaned CD4+.

The V call is TRBV5-6, the J call TRBJ1-1; D is uncertain. Sample: PBMCs or a T cell subset sorted from them (not recorded which). This TCR was recovered from an adult woman who had mild COVID-19 (a few samples of this study predate the infection). Cell type and time point are not known. The CDR3 is CASSWAPNTEAFF. For the CDR3, the DNA is TGTGCCAGCAGCTGGGCTCCGAACACTGAAGCTTTCTTT.